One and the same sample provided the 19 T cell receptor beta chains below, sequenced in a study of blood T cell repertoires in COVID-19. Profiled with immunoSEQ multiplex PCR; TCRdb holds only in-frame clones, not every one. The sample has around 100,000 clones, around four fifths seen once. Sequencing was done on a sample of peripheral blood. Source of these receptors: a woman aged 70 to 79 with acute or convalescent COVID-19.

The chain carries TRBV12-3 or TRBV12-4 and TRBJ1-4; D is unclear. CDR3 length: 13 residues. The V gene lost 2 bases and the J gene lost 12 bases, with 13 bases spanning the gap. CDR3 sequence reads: CASSLMLGGQLFF. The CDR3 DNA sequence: TGTGCCAGCAGTTTAATGCTCGGAGGCCAACTGTTTTTT.

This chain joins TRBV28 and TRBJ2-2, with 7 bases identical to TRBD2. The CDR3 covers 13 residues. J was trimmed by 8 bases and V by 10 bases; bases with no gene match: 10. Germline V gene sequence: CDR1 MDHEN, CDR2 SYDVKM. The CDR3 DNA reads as TGTGCCACCGGGACTACCAGTTTGGGGGAGCTGTTTTTT. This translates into CATGTTSLGELFF. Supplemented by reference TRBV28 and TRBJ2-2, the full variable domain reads DVKVTQSSRYLVKRTGEKVFLECVQDMDHENMFWYRQDPGLGLRLIYFSYDVKMKEKGDIPEGYSVSREKKERFSLILESASTNQTSMYLCATGTTSLGELFFGEGSRLTVL.

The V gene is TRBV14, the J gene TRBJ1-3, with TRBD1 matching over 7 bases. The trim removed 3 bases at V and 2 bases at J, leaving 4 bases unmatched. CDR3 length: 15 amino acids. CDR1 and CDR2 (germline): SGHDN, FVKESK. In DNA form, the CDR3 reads TGTGCCAGCAGCCATCTAGGGGGCCCTGGAAACACCATATATTTT. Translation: CASSHLGGPGNTIYF.

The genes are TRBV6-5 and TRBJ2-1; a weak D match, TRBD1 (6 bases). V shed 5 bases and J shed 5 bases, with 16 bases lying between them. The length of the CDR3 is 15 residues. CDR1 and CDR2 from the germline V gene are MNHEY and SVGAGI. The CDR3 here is CASSREWGPNNEQFF. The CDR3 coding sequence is TGTGCCAGCAGTAGGGAGTGGGGGCCTAACAATGAGCAGTTCTTC.

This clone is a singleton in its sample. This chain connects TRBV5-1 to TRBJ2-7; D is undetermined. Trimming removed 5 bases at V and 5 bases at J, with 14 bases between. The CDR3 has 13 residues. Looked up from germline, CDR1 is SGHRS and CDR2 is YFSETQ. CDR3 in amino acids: CASRSTVVHEQYF. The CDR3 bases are TGCGCCAGCAGGTCTACAGTGGTCCACGAGCAGTACTTC.

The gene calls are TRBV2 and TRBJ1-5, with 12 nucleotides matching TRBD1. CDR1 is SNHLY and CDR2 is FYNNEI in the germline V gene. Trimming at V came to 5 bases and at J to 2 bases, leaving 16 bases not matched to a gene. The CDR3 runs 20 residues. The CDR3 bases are TGTGCCAGCAGTTATCAACCGCCGGGACAGGGGGCAGCTGGCAATCAGCCCCAGCATTTT. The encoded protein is CASSYQPPGQGAAGNQPQHF.

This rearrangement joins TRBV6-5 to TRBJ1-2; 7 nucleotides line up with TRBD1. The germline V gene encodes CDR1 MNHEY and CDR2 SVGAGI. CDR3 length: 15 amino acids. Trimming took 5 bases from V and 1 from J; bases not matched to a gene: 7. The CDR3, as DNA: TGTGCCAGCAGTCCTCACAGGGGAAATAACTATGGCTACACCTTC. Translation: CASSPHRGNNYGYTF.

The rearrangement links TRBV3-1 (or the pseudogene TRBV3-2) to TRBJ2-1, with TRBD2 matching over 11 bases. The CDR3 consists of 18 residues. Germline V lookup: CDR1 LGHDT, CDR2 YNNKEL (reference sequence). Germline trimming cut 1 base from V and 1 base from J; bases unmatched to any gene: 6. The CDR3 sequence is CASSQARLAGYSYNEQFF. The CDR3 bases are TGTGCCAGCAGCCAAGCTAGACTAGCGGGGTATTCCTACAATGAGCAGTTCTTC.

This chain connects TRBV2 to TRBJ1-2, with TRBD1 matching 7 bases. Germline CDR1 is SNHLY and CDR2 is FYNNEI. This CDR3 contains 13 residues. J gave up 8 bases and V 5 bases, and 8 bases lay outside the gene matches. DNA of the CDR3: TGTGCCAGCAGTCCGGACAGGAATCGCGGCTACACCTTC. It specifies CASSPDRNRGYTF.

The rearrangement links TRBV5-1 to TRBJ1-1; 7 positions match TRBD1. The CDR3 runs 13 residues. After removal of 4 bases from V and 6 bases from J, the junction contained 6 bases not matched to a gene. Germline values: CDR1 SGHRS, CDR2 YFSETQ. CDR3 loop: CASSPFGTAEAFF. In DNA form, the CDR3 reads TGCGCCAGCAGCCCGTTCGGGACAGCTGAAGCTTTCTTT.

The CDR3 DNA follows: TGTGCCAGCAGCCCGTCTTCCGGGACCCGGAGGGCGGCCGGGGAGCTGTTTTTT. This encodes CASSPSSGTRRAAGELFF. The chain has TRBV7-2 and TRBJ2-2; tentatively, D is TRBD2 (6 bases). V was clipped by 5 bases and J by 6 bases, with 25 bases between them. Germline V gene data show CDR1 as SGHTA and CDR2 as FQGNSA. CDR3 length: 18 residues.

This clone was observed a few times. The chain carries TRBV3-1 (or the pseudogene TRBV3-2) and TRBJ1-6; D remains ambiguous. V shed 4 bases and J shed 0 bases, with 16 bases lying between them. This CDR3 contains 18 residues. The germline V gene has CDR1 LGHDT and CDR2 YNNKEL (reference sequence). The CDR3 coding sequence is TGTGCCAGCAGCCCCGGAGGGAGTCGAGGCTCCTATAATTCACCCCTCCACTTT. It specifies CASSPGGSRGSYNSPLHF.

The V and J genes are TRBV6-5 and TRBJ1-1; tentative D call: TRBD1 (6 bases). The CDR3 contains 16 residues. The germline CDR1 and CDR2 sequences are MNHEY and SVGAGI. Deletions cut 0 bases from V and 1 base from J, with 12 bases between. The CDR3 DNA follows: TGTGCCAGCAGTTACTCGATCGACAGGACGAACACTGAAGCTTTCTTT. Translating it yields CASSYSIDRTNTEAFF.

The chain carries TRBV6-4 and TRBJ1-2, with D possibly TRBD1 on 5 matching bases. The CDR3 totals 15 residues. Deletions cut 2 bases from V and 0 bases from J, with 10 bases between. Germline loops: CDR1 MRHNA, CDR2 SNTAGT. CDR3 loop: CASSDGTGANYGYTF. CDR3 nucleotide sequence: TGTGCCAGCAGTGACGGAACAGGAGCTAACTATGGCTACACCTTC.

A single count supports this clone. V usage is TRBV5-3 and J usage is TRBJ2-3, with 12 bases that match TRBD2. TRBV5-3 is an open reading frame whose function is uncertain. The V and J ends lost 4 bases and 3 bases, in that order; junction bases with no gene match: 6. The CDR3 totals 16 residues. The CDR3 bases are TGTGCCAGAAGCCACGACCTAGCGGGAGGGACAGATACGCAGTATTTT. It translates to CARSHDLAGGTDTQYF.

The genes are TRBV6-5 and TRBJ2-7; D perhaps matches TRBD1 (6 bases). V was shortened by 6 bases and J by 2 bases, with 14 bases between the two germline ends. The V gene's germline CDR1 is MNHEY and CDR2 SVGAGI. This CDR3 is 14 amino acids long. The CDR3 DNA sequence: TGTGCCAGCAGGCTGGGTGGGGGCCCCTACGAGCAGTACTTC. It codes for CASRLGGGPYEQYF.

The CDR3 DNA reads TGTGCCATCAGTGAGACGGAGAAGGGAAACACCATATATTTT. This encodes CAISETEKGNTIYF. The chain recombines TRBV10-3 with TRBJ1-3; no firm D call. Trimming took 2 bases from V and 4 from J, leaving 9 bases between them. Germline V gene lookup returns CDR1 ENHRY and CDR2 SYGVKD. The length of the CDR3 is 14 residues.

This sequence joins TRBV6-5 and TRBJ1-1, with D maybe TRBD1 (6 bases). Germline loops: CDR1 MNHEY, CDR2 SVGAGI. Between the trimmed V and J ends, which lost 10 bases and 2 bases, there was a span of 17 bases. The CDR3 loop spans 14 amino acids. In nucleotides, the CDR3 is TGTGCCACCCTAGTCGGGGGGCTCAACACTGAAGCTTTCTTT. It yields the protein CATLVGGLNTEAFF.

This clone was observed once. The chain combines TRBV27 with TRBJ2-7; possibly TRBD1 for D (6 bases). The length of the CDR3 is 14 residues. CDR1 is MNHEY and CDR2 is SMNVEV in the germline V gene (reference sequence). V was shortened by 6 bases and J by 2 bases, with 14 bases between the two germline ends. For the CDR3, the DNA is TGTGCCAGCAGCCCTAGGGACACTGCCTACGAGCAGTACTTC. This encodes CASSPRDTAYEQYF.